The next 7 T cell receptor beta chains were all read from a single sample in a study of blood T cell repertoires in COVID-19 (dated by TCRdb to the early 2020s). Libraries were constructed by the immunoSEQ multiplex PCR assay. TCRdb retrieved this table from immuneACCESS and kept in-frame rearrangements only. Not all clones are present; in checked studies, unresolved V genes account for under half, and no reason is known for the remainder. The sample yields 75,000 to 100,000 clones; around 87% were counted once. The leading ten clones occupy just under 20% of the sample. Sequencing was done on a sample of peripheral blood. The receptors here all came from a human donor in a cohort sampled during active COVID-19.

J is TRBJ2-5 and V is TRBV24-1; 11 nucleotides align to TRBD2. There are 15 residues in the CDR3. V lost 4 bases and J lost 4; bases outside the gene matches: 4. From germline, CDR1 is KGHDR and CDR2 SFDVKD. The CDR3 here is CATSDRGLAGETQYF. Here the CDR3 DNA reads TGTGCCACCAGTGACCGCGGACTAGCGGGAGAGACCCAGTACTTC.

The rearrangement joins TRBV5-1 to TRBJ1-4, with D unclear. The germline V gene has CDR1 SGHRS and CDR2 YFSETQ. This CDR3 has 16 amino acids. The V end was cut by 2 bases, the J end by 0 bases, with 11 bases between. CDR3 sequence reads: CASSFRTPATNEKLFF. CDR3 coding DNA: TGCGCCAGCAGCTTTAGGACTCCGGCAACTAATGAAAAACTGTTTTTT.

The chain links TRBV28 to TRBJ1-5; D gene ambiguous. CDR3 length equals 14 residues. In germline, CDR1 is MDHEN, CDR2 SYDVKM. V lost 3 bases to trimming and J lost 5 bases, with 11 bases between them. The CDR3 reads CASSFHSGYQPQHF. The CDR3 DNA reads TGTGCCAGCAGTTTCCACAGCGGGTATCAGCCCCAGCATTTT.

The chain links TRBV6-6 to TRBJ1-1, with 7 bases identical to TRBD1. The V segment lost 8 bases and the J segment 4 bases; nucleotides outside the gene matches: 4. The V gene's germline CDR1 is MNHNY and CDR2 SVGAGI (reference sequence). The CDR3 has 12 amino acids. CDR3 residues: CASAPGGTEAFF. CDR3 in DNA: TGTGCCAGCGCCCCAGGGGGCACTGAAGCTTTCTTT.

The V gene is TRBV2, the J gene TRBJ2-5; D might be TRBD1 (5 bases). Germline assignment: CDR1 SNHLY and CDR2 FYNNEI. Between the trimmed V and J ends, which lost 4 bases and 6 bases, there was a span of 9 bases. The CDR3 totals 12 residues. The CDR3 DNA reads TGTGCCAGCAGTGCCAGGGCACAGACCCAGTACTTC. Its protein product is CASSARAQTQYF.

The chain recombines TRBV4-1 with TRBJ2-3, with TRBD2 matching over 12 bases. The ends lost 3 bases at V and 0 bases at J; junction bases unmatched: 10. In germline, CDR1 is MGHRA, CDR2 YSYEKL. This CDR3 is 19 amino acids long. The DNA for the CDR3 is TGCGCCAGCAGCCACAGAACTAGCGGGAGGCATGCTAGCACAGATACGCAGTATTTT. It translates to CASSHRTSGRHASTDTQYF.

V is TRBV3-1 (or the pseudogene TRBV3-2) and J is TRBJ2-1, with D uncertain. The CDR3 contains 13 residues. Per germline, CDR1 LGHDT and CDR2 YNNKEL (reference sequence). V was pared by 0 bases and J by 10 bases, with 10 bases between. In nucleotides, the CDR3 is TGTGCCAGCAGCCAAGATTATGCGCGGGAGCAGTTCTTC. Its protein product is CASSQDYAREQFF.